This T cell receptor beta chain was documented in a study of T cells after posttransplantation cyclophosphamide. Peripheral blood was collected from the related graft donor on the marrow donation day. Sequenced by immunoSEQ multiplex PCR; TCRdb stores in-frame clones only, minus some. The sample yields under 50,000 clones, without any singletons. General observations from the study: After PTCy, TRB diversity resembled that of CNI/methotrexate controls. Skin or GI-infiltrating T cells shared few TRB sequences with blood.

This clone was observed at least ten times. As yet, its antigen is unknown. Germline V gene data show CDR1 as SGHNT and CDR2 as YYREEE (reference sequence). The CDR3 spans 18 residues. V lost 2 bases, J lost 1 base, and 9 bases stayed unmatched. This clonotype was sampled from a man aged 35 to 55 in good health, CMV-negative, and a related stem cell transplant donor. This chain links TRBV5-4 with TRBJ2-3, with 11 bases identical to TRBD2. The sequenced sample was PBMCs. The CDR3 sequence is CASSFGTSGSRGTDTQYF. CDR3 coding DNA: TGTGCCAGCAGCTTTGGTACTAGCGGGAGTAGGGGCACAGATACGCAGTATTTT.